A selection of T cell receptor beta chains follows, all from one sample in a study of control samples from healthy donors and cancer patients. The repertoire was sequenced with immunoSEQ multiplex PCR; TCRdb's copy has only in-frame clones and lacks some. Among roughly 98,000 clones listed, roughly four fifths were seen once. The sample consisted of blood. The receptors were gathered from a woman aged 55-69 years in good health. The CDR3 runs from the conserved cysteine through the conserved F or W. Expanded clones get a size class; other rows say once, few or many, or leave the size out.

-	TRBV5-6	TRBJ2-1	CASSLPGGNEQFF
once	TRBV18	TRBJ2-7	CASSPLPATGGDDEQYF
-	TRBV29-1	TRBJ1-5	CSVQGPNQPQHF
-	TRBV15	TRBJ2-3	CATSREWGDTDTQYF
-	TRBV5-1	TRBJ1-1	CASSPRQGAWGNTEAFF
once	TRBV6-2/TRBV6-3	TRBJ2-5	CASSSLLKDGGETQYF
-	TRBV6-5	TRBJ1-1	CASRREGNTEAFF
-	TRBV7-6	TRBJ2-7	CASSQGLAGSAEQYF
-	TRBV21-1	TRBJ1-1	CASSKARRPNTEAFF
-	TRBV19	TRBJ2-2	CASSASSGGRGELFF
-	TRBV20-1	TRBJ1-1	CSALNHPEAFF
-	TRBV6-6	TRBJ2-1	CASTHDRNEQFF
-	TRBV10-3	TRBJ2-1	CAISESGLEYNEQFF
-	TRBV2	TRBJ1-6	CASRMTGVNSPLHF